This T cell receptor beta chain was recovered during a study of blood T cells in healthy people across ages. Concerning this clonotype itself: Its antigen remains unidentified.

General study results and limits: Age advanced and TCR beta diversity per million T cells fell, roughly linearly. Unsorted PBMCs prevented conclusive naive versus antigen-experienced comparison.

The CDR3 is 15 amino acids. From germline, CDR1 is MDHEN and CDR2 SYDVKM. The V and J ends lost 5 bases and 3 bases, in that order; junction bases with no gene match: 10. Using a J-beta primer mix together with a sample-barcoded 5' primer, a second PCR was run for roughly 7 to 11 cycles. Each cDNA molecule, via a template-switch adaptor with 12 random nucleotides, was tagged. MiXCR, applied by TCRdb to the 5' RACE reads, yields one record per CDR3 protein. The sample lists fewer than 2,000,000 distinct CDR3 sequences; roughly a third were seen once. This sequence joins TRBV28 and TRBJ2-7, with 7 bases fitting TRBD1. This receptor was identified in a woman in her 30s in good health. Sequences were obtained from blood. The CDR3 loop is CASSPTGMNVYEQYF. The CDR3 DNA reads TGTGCCAGCAGTCCGACAGGGATGAACGTCTACGAGCAGTACTTC.